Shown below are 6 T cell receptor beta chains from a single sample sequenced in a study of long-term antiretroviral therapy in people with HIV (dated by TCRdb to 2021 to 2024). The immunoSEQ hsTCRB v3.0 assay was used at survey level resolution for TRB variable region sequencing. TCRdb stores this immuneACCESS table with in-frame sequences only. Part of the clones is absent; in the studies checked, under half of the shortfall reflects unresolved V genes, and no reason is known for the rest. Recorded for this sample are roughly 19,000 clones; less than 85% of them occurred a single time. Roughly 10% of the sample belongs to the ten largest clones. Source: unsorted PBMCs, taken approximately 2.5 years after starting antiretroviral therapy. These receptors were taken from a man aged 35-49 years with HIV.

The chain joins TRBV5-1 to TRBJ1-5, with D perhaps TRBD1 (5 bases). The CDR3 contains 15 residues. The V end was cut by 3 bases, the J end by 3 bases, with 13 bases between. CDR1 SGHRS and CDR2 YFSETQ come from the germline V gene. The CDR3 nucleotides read TGCGCCAGCAGCTCCACCGGGGACCCCAATCAGCCCCAGCATTTT. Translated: CASSSTGDPNQPQHF. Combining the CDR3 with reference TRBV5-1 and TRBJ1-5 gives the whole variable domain KAGVTQTPRYLIKTRGQQVTLSCSPISGHRSVSWYQQTPGQGLQFLFEYFSETQRNKGNFPGRFSGRQFSNSRSEMNVSTLELGDSALYLCASSSTGDPNQPQHFGDGTRLSIL.

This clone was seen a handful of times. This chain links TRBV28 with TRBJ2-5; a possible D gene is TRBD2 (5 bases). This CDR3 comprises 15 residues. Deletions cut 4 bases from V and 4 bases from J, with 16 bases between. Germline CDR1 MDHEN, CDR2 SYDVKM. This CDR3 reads CASSSSSGRSETQYF. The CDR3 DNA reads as TGTGCCAGCAGTTCGTCAAGCGGCAGGTCAGAGACCCAGTACTTC.

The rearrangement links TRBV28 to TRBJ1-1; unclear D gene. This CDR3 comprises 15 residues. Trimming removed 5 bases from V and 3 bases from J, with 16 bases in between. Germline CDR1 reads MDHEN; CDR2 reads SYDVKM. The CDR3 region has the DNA TGTGCCAGCAGTCCCTACGATAAGAAGGACACTGAAGCTTTCTTT. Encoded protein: CASSPYDKKDTEAFF.

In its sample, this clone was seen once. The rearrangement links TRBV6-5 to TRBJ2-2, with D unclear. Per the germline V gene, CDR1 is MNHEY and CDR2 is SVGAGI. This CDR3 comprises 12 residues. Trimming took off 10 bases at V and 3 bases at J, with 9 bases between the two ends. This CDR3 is CATLLDTGELFF. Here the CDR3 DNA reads TGTGCCACCCTACTTGACACCGGGGAGCTGTTTTTT.

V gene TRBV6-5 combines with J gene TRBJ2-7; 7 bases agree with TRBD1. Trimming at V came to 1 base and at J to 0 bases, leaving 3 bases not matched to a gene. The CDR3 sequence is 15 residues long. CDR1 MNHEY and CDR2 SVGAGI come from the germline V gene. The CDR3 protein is CASSYLSGGSYEQYF. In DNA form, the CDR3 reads TGTGCCAGCAGTTACTTGTCAGGGGGCTCCTACGAGCAGTACTTC.

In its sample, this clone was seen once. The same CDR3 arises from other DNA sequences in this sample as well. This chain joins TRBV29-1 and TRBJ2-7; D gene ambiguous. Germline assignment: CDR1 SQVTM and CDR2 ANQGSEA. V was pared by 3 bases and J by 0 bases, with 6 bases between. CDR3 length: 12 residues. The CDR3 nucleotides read TGCAGCGTTGAGGTGGGCTCCTACGAGCAGTACTTC. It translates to CSVEVGSYEQYF.